This T cell receptor beta chain was sequenced in a study of blood T cell repertoires in COVID-19. Deletions cut 2 bases from V and 8 bases from J, with 11 bases between. The CDR3 has 13 amino acids. Germline CDR1 and CDR2: SGHDT and YYEEEE. Profiling relied on immunoSEQ multiplex PCR, and the TCRdb table lists in-frame clones only, not all of them. Of around 20,000 clones detected, 91% appear once; the ten largest clones hold roughly 6.6%. V usage is TRBV5-6 and J usage is TRBJ2-1, with D perhaps matching TRBD2 (6 bases). The specimen sequenced was peripheral blood. The TCR was taken from a human donor in a cohort sampled during active COVID-19. CDR3 sequence: CASSFAGLYEQFF. The CDR3 DNA reads as TGTGCCAGCAGCTTTGCGGGACTCTATGAGCAGTTCTTC.